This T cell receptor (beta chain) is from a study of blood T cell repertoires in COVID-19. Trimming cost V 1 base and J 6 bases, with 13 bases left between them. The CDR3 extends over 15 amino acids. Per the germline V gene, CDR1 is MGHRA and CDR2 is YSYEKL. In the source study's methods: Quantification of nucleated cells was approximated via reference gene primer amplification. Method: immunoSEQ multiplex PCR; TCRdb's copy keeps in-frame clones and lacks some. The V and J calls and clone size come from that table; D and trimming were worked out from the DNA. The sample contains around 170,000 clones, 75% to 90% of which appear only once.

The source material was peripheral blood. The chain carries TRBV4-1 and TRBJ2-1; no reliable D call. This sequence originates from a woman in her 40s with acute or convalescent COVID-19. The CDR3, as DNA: TGCGCCAGCAGCCAAGGAGCTTCAGCGAGCAATGAGCAGTTCTTC. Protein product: CASSQGASASNEQFF.